One sample yielded the 16 T cell receptor beta chains listed below, sequenced in a study of T-cell memory formation after mild COVID-19. MiXCR, applied by TCRdb to the 5' RACE reads, yields one record per CDR3 protein. The table shows around 320,000 distinct CDR3 sequences, with approximately 19% occurring only once. Source material: PBMCs or a T cell subset sorted from them (not recorded which). These receptor sequences come from a man aged 18 to 35 who had mild COVID-19 (a few samples of this study predate the infection). Cell type and time point are not known.

This clonotype has more than one count but fewer than ten. The CDR3 DNA is TGTGCCAGCAGCCGGACTAGCGGGGGCTACAATGAGCAGTTCTTC. The encoded protein is CASSRTSGGYNEQFF. This chain connects TRBV7-3 to TRBJ2-1, with 13 positions matching TRBD2. CDR1 is SGHTA, CDR2 FQGTGA, per germline. CDR3 length: 15 amino acids. After removal of 5 bases from V and 3 bases from J, the junction contained 1 base not matched to a gene.

This chain uses TRBV6-5 with TRBJ2-7; TRBD2 might be the D (5 bases). V shed 2 bases and J shed 4 bases, with 9 bases lying between them. The CDR3 contains 13 residues. Germline assignment: CDR1 MNHEY and CDR2 SVGAGI. Here the CDR3 DNA reads TGTGCCAGCAGTTACGGGTGGAGGTACGAGCAGTACTTC. Protein product: CASSYGWRYEQYF.

This clonotype has a handful of counts. CDR3 in amino acids: CASSLTQGSYNEQFF. As DNA, the CDR3 is TGTGCCAGCAGCTTGACGCAGGGATCCTACAATGAGCAGTTCTTC. The V call is TRBV5-4, the J call TRBJ2-1; D possibly corresponds to TRBD1 (5 bases). The CDR3 is 15 residues long. Germline V lookup: CDR1 SGHNT, CDR2 YYREEE (reference sequence). V lost 1 base to trimming and J lost 1 base, with 9 bases between them.

The chain uses TRBV7-2 and TRBJ2-3, with 7 bases matching TRBD2. V dropped 3 bases and J dropped 2; count of bases not matched to a gene: 8. This CDR3 comprises 16 residues. Looked up from germline, CDR1 is SGHTA and CDR2 is FQGNSA. CDR3 region: CASSFTGGGYTDTQYF. CDR3 sequence (DNA): TGTGCCAGCAGCTTTACTGGGGGGGGATACACAGATACGCAGTATTTT.

The chain is built from TRBV5-5 and TRBJ2-7; D remains ambiguous. This CDR3 is built from 13 residues. Trimming removed 6 bases from V and 0 bases from J, with 10 bases in between. Germline CDR1 and CDR2: SGHKS and YYEKEE (reference sequence). The CDR3 reads CASNTPSSYEQYF. CDR3 in DNA: TGTGCCAGCAATACTCCGAGCTCCTACGAGCAGTACTTC.

The gene calls are TRBV11-2 and TRBJ1-1, with D maybe TRBD1 (6 bases). The CDR3 extends over 18 amino acids. V lost 4 bases and J 0 bases, leaving 21 bases between the germline ends. Per germline, CDR1 SGHAT and CDR2 FQNNGV. CDR3 sequence: CASSSPRGGGSMNTEAFF. Written as DNA, the CDR3 is TGTGCCAGCAGCTCACCAAGGGGGGGAGGTAGCATGAACACTGAAGCTTTCTTT.

This chain connects TRBV28 to TRBJ2-2, with unresolved D. CDR1 is MDHEN and CDR2 is SYDVKM in the germline V gene. The CDR3 covers 18 residues. V lost 6 bases and J 0 bases, leaving 20 bases between the germline ends. The CDR3 DNA reads TGTGCCAGCAGCCAACCTCCCGGGTCTACCGCGAACACCGGGGAGCTGTTTTTT. This translates into CASSQPPGSTANTGELFF.

This clonotype was seen a few times. V is TRBV30 and J is TRBJ1-5, with TRBD1 as a possible D gene (6 bases). The germline V and J ends were trimmed by 3 bases and 0 bases, with 12 bases remaining between them. Per the germline V gene, CDR1 is GTSNPN and CDR2 is SVGIG (reference sequence). The CDR3 is made up of 15 amino acids. The CDR3 is CAWRAQGTSNQPQHF. DNA for the CDR3: TGTGCCTGGAGGGCACAGGGCACTAGCAATCAGCCCCAGCATTTT.

The rearrangement uses TRBV4-1 and TRBJ1-1; TRBD1 aligns across 10 bases. V lost 4 bases, J lost 7 bases, and 9 bases stayed unmatched. CDR1 is MGHRA and CDR2 is YSYEKL in the germline V gene. The CDR3 consists of 15 residues. Here the CDR3 DNA reads TGCGCCAGCAGCCTGACAGGGGGCCGAACTCATGAAGCTTTCTTT. Amino acids: CASSLTGGRTHEAFF.

The V call is TRBV19, the J call TRBJ2-1; 13 nucleotides match TRBD2. Germline V CDR1 and CDR2: LNHDA, SQIVND (reference sequence). Trimming cost V 5 bases and J 9 bases; bases outside gene matches: 7. The CDR3 spans 15 residues. The CDR3 nucleotides read TGTGCCAGTAGTCCGACTAGCGGGGGGCTTAGTGAGCAGTTCTTC. It translates to CASSPTSGGLSEQFF.

The chain carries TRBV7-2 and TRBJ1-1; 11 nucleotides line up with TRBD1. CDR1 is SGHTA, CDR2 FQGNSA, per germline. After removal of 3 bases from V and 8 bases from J, the junction contained 8 bases not matched to a gene. This CDR3 comprises 15 residues. The chain's CDR3 is CASSFGGTGGLEAFF. CDR3 nucleotides: TGTGCCAGCAGCTTCGGCGGGACAGGGGGGCTGGAAGCTTTCTTT.

The chain recombines TRBV12-3 or TRBV12-4 with TRBJ1-2; 7 nucleotides align to TRBD1. Trimming removed 6 bases from V and 3 bases from J; junction bases left unmatched: 10. The CDR3 consists of 15 residues. CDR3 loop: CASSPRRGLDYGYTF. CDR3 sequence (DNA): TGTGCCAGCAGCCCAAGGAGGGGGCTGGACTATGGCTACACCTTC.

The chain combines TRBV7-9 with TRBJ1-3; TRBD1 might be the D (6 bases). CDR3 size: 14 residues. Between the trimmed V and J ends, which lost 3 bases and 4 bases, there was a span of 10 bases. CDR1 is SEHNR, CDR2 FQNEAQ, per germline (reference sequence). This CDR3 reads CASSFSTGGNTIYF. The CDR3 DNA is TGTGCCAGCAGCTTTAGTACAGGGGGAAACACCATATATTTT.

The V and J genes are TRBV4-3 and TRBJ1-1; unclear D gene. V dropped 0 bases and J dropped 5 bases, with 16 bases sitting between them. Looked up from germline, CDR1 is LGHNA and CDR2 is YSLEER. CDR3 size: 16 residues. DNA of the CDR3: TGCGCCAGCAGCCAAGAGGGCAGGAGTTTGAGAACTGAAGCTTTCTTT. This encodes CASSQEGRSLRTEAFF.

This sequence joins TRBV7-3 and TRBJ1-3; no definite D call. Germline values: CDR1 SGHTA, CDR2 FQGTGA. Trimming removed 5 bases from V and 0 bases from J, with 11 bases in between. CDR3 length: 15 residues. The CDR3 is CASSLTGGSGNTIYF. The CDR3, as DNA: TGTGCCAGCAGCCTCACGGGAGGCTCTGGAAACACCATATATTTT.

The table lists this clonotype with a few counts. The chain is built from TRBV5-4 and TRBJ2-7, with 8 bases aligning to TRBD1. The CDR3 totals 14 residues. Germline trimming cut 4 bases from V and 3 bases from J; bases unmatched to any gene: 6. Germline V CDR1 and CDR2: SGHNT, YYREEE (reference sequence). This CDR3 is CASSPVQGDYEQYF. In DNA, the CDR3 is TGTGCCAGCAGCCCCGTACAGGGGGACTACGAGCAGTACTTC.